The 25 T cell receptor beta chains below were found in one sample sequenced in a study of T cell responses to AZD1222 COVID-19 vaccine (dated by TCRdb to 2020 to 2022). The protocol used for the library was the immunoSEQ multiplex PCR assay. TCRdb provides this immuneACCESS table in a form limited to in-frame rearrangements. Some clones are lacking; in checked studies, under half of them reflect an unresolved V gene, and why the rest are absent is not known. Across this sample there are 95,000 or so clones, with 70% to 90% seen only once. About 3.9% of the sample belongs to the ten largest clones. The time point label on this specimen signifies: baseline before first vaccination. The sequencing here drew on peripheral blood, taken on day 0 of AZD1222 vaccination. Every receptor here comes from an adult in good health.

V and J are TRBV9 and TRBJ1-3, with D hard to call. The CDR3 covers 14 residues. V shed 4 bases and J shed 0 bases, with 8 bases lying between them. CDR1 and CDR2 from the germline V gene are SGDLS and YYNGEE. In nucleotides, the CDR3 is TGTGCCAGCAGCCTCCGGACCTCTGGAAACACCATATATTTT. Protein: CASSLRTSGNTIYF.

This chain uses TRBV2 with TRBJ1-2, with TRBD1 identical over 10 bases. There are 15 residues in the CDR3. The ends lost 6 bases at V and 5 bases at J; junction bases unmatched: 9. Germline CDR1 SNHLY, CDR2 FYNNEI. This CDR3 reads CASRWTGTGEYGYTF. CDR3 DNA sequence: TGTGCCAGCAGGTGGACCGGGACAGGGGAATATGGCTACACCTTC.

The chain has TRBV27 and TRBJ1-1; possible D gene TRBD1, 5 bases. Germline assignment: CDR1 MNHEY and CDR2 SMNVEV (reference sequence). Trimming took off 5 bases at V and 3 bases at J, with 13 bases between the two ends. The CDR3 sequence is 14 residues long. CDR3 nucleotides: TGTGCCAGCAGTCCCGGGGACGGTCACACTGAAGCTTTCTTT. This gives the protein CASSPGDGHTEAFF.

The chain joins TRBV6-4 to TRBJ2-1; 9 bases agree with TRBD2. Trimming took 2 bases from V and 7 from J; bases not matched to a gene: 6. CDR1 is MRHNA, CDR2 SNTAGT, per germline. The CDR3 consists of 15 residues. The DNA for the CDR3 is TGTGCCAGCAGTGACCGCGGGGGGGCAATAAATGAGCAGTTCTTC. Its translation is CASSDRGGAINEQFF.

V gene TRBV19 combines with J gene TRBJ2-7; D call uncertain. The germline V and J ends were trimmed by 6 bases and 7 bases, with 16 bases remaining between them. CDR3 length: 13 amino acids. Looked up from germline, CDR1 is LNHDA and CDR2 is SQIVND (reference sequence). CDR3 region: CASRVDGGVEQYF. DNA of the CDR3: TGTGCCAGTAGGGTAGACGGTGGAGTGGAGCAGTACTTC.

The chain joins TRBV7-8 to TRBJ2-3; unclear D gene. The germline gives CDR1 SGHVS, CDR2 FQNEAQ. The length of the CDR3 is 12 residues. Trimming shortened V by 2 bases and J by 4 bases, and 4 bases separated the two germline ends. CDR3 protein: CASSLLADTQYF. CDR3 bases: TGTGCCAGCAGCTTATTAGCAGATACGCAGTATTTT. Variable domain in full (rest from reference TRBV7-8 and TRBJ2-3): GAGVSQSPRYKVAKRGQDVALRCDPISGHVSLFWYQQALGQGPEFLTYFQNEAQLDKSGLPSDRFFAERPEGSVSTLKIQRTQQEDSAVYLCASSLLADTQYFGPGTRLTVL.

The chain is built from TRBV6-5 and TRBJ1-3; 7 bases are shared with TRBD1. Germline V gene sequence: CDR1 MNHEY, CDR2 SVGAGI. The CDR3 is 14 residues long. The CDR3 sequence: CGTQGSGAGNTIYF. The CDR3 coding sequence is TGTGGTACACAGGGGTCAGGGGCTGGAAACACCATATATTTT.

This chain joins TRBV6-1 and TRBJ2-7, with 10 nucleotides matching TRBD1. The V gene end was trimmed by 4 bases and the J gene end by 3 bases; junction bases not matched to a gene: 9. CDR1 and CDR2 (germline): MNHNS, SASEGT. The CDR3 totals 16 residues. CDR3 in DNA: TGTGCCAGCAGTGCAGGACAGGGGGTCCTCCTCTACGAGCAGTACTTC. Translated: CASSAGQGVLLYEQYF.

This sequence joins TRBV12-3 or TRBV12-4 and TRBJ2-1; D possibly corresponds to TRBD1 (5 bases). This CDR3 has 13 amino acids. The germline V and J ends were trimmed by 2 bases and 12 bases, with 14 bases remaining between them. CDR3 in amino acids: CASSLSREGGQFF. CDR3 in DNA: TGTGCCAGCAGTTTAAGCAGGGAAGGTGGGCAGTTCTTC.

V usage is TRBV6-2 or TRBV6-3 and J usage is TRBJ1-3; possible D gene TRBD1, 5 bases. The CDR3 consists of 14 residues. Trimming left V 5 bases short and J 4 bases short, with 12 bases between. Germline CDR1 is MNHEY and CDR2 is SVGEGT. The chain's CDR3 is CASSDSMAGNTIYF. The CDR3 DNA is TGTGCCAGCAGTGACAGTATGGCCGGAAACACCATATATTTT.

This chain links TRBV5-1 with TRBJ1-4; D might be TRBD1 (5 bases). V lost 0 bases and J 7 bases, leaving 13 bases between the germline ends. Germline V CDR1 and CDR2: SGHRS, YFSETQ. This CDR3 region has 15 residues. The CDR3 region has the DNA TGCGCCAGCAGCTTGGGTCAGGGTGTCGTTGAAAAACTGTTTTTT. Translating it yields CASSLGQGVVEKLFF.

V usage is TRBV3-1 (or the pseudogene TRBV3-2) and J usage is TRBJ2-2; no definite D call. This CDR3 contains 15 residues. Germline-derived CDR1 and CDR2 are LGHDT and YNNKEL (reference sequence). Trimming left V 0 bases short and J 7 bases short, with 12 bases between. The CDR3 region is CASSQDRRAGGELFF. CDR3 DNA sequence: TGTGCCAGCAGCCAAGATAGGCGCGCCGGCGGGGAGCTGTTTTTT.

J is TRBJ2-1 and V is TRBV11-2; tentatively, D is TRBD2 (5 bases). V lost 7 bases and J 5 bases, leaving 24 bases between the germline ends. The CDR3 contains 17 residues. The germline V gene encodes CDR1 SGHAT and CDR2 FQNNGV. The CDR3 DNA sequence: TGTGCCAGCAACTTCCCCCCTACGGACTCTACAAACAATGAGCAGTTCTTC. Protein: CASNFPPTDSTNNEQFF.

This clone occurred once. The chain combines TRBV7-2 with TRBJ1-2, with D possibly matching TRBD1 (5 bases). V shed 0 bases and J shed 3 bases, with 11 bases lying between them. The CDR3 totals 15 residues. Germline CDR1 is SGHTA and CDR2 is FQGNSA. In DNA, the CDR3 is TGTGCCAGCAGCTTAGCGTCACAGGTCCACTATGGCTACACCTTC. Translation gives CASSLASQVHYGYTF.

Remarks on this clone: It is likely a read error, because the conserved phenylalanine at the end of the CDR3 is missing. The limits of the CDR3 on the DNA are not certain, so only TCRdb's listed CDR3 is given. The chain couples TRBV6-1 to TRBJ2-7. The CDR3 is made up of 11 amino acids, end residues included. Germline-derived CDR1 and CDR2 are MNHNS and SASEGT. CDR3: CASSEVRPRGD.

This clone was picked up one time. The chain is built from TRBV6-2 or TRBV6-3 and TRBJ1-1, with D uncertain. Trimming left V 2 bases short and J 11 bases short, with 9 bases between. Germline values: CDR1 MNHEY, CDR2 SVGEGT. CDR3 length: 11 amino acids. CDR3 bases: TGTGCCAGCAGTTACCTTTTCATGGCTTTCTTT. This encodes CASSYLFMAFF.

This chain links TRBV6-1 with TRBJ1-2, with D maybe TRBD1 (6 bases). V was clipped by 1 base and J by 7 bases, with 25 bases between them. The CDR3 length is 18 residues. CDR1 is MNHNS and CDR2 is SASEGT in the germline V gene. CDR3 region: CASSEGGGRVYSLFGYTF. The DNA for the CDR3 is TGTGCCAGCAGTGAAGGGGGGGGGCGCGTCTATAGTCTGTTTGGCTACACCTTC.

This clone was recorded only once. The CDR3 spells CASSQAGDTQYF. The CDR3 DNA is TGTGCCAGCAGCCAGGCTGGGGATACGCAGTATTTT. This chain connects TRBV11-1 to TRBJ2-3; D unclear. CDR1 SGHAT and CDR2 FQDESV come from the germline V gene (reference sequence). V dropped 5 bases and J dropped 6 bases, with 9 bases sitting between them. CDR3 size: 12 residues.

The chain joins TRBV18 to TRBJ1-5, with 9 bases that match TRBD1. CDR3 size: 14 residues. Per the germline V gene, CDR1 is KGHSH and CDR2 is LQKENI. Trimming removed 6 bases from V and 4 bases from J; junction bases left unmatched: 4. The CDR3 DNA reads TGTGCCAGCTCCCAACAGGGGGCAAATCAGCCCCAGCATTTT. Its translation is CASSQQGANQPQHF.

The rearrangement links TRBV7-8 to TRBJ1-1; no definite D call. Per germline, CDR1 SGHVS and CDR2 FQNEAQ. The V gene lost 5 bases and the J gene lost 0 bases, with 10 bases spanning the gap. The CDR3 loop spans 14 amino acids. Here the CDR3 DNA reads TGTGCCAGCAGCCCCGACACAGTGAACACTGAAGCTTTCTTT. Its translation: CASSPDTVNTEAFF.

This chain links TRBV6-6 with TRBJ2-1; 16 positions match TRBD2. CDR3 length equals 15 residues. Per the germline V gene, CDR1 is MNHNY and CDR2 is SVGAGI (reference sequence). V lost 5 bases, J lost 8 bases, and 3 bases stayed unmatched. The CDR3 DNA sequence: TGTGCCAGCAGTGGGACTAGCGGGGGGGCCGATGAGCAGTTCTTC. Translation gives CASSGTSGGADEQFF.

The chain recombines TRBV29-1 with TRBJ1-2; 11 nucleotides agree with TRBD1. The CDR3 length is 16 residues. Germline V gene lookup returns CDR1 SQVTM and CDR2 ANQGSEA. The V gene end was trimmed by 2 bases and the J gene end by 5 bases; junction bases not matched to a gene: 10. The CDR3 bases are TGCAGCGTTGAATCGCGGGACAGGGGGAATTCTTATGGCTACACCTTC. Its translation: CSVESRDRGNSYGYTF.

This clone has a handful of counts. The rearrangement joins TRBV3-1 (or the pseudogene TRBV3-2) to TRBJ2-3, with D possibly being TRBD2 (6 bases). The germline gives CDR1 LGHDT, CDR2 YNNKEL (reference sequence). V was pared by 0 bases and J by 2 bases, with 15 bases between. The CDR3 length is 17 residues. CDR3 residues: CASSQDLASAITDTQYF. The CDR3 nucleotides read TGTGCCAGCAGCCAAGATCTAGCTAGCGCGATCACAGATACGCAGTATTTT.

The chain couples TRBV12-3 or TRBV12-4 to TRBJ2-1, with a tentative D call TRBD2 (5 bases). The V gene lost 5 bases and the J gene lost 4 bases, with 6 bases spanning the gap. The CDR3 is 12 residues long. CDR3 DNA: TGTGCCAGCAGTCGGGGATACAATGAGCAGTTCTTC. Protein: CASSRGYNEQFF.

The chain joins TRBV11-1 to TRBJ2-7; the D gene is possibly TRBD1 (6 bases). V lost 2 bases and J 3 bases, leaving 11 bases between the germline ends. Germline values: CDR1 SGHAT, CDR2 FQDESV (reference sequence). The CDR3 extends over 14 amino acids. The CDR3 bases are TGTGCCAGCAGCTTAACCCGGGACAACTACGAGCAGTACTTC. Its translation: CASSLTRDNYEQYF.